This TCR beta chain was found in a study of blood T cell repertoires in COVID-19. The method was immunoSEQ multiplex PCR; TCRdb's version includes in-frame clones alone and lacks a portion of them. The sample lists roughly 150,000 clones, 88% occurring once. This clone was seen a single time. This receptor was taken from a man aged 45-65 years who had recovered from COVID-19. The sequencing sample was made of peripheral blood.

The CDR3: CASSLVAGGIDTQYF. In DNA form, the CDR3 reads TGTGCCAGCAGTTTAGTAGCGGGAGGAATAGATACGCAGTATTTT. The J gene is TRBJ2-3, the V gene TRBV27, with TRBD2 identical over 10 bases. Germline CDR1 and CDR2: MNHEY and SMNVEV (reference sequence). J lost 5 bases, V lost 2 bases, and 4 bases had no gene match. CDR3 length equals 15 residues.